The entry below gives a single T cell receptor (beta chain) sequence along with its context. As processed by the authors: Cell counts per sample came from amplifying reference gene primers. The method was immunoSEQ multiplex PCR; TCRdb's version includes in-frame clones alone and lacks a portion of them. D and trimming come from the DNA, and the V and J calls and clone size come from that table. The table records fewer than 250,000 clones, over 80% of them present only once. This sample is part of a study of blood T cell repertoires in COVID-19. In the study overall: PBMCs, B-cell-depleted T cells, or T cells were the source of the cDNA or gDNA that made up the material.

The CDR3 runs 14 residues. V was shortened by 1 base and J by 7 bases, with 13 bases between the two germline ends. The germline gives CDR1 SEHNR, CDR2 FQNEAQ (reference sequence). This receptor was obtained from a man aged 60 to 69 with COVID-19, enrolled during active disease. V usage is TRBV7-9 and J usage is TRBJ2-5, with D possibly being TRBD2 (6 bases). The source material was peripheral blood. The CDR3 sequence: CASSLEFQGGTQYF. CDR3 in DNA: TGTGCCAGCAGCTTAGAATTCCAGGGAGGGACCCAGTACTTC.